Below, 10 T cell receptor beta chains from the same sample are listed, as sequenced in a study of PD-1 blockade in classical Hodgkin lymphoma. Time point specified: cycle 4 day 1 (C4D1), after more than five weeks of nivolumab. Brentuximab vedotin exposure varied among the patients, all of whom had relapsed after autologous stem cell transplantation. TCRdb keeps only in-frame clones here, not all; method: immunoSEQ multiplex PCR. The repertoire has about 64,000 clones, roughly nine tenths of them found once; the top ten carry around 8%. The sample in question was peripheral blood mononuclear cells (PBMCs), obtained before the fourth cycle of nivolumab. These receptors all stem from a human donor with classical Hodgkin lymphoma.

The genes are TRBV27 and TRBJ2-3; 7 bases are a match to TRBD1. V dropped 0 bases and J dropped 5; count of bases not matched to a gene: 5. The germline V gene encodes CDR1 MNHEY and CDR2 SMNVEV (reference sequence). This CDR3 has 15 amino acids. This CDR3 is CASSLSQGGGDTQYF. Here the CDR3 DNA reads TGTGCCAGCAGTTTATCGCAAGGGGGCGGAGATACGCAGTATTTT.

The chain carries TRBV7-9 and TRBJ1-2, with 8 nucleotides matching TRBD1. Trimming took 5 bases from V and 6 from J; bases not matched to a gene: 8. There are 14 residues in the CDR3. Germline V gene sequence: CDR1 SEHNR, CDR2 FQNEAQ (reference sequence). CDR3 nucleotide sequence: TGTGCCAGCAGCCGGACAGGGAAGGGCAATGGCTACACCTTC. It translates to CASSRTGKGNGYTF.

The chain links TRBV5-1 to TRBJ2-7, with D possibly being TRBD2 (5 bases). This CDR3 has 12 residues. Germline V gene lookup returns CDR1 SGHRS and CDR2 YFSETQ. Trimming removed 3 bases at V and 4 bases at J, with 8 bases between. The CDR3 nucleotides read TGCGCCAGCAGCTCGGGGTCTTACGAGCAGTACTTC. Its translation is CASSSGSYEQYF.

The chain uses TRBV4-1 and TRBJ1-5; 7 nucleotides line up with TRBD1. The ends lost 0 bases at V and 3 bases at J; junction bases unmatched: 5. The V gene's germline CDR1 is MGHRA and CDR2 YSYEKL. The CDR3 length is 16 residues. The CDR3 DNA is TGCGCCAGCAGCCAAGAAGGGGGCGGTGTCAATCAGCCCCAGCATTTT. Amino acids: CASSQEGGGVNQPQHF.

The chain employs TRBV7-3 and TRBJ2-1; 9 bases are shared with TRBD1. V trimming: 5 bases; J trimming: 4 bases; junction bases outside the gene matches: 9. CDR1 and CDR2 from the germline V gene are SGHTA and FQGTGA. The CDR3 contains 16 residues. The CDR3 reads CASSPNGDREYNEQFF. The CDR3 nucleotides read TGTGCCAGCAGCCCCAACGGGGACAGGGAATACAATGAGCAGTTCTTC.

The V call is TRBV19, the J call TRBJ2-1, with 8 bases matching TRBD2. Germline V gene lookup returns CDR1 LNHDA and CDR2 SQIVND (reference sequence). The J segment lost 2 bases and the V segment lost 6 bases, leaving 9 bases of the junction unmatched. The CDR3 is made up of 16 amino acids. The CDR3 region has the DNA TGTGCCAGTAGCCGACTGAGCGGGGGCACCTACAATGAGCAGTTCTTC. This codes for CASSRLSGGTYNEQFF.

The CDR3 DNA is TGTGCCAGTAGTAAGTCCACAGGGGCCATTAATGAAAAACTGTTTTTT. Protein product: CASSKSTGAINEKLFF. The chain joins TRBV19 to TRBJ1-4, with TRBD1 matching over 7 bases. CDR3 length: 16 residues. With 4 bases clipped from V and 4 bases from J, the junction kept 9 bases outside the gene matches. Germline CDR1 LNHDA, CDR2 SQIVND (reference sequence).

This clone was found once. This CDR3 is CASSFGTSGSYEQYF. CDR3 DNA: TGTGCCAGCAGTTTCGGGACTAGCGGGAGCTACGAGCAGTACTTC. V gene TRBV27 combines with J gene TRBJ2-7; the match to TRBD2 covers 14 bases. The V and J ends lost 3 bases and 3 bases, in that order; junction bases with no gene match: 1. This CDR3 region has 15 residues. CDR1 is MNHEY and CDR2 is SMNVEV in the germline V gene (reference sequence).

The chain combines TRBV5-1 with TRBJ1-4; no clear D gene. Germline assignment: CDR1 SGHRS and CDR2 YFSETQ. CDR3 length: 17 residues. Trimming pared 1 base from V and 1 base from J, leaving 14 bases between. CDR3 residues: CASSLSYGGGTNEKLFF. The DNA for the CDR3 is TGCGCCAGCAGCTTGTCGTATGGCGGAGGAACTAATGAAAAACTGTTTTTT.

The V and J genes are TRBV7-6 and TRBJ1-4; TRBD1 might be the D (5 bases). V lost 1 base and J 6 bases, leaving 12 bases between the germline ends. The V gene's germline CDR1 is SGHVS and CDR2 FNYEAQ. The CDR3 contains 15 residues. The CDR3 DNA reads TGTGCCAGCAGCTTAGAGCAGGGAAGCGATGAAAAACTGTTTTTT. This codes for CASSLEQGSDEKLFF.